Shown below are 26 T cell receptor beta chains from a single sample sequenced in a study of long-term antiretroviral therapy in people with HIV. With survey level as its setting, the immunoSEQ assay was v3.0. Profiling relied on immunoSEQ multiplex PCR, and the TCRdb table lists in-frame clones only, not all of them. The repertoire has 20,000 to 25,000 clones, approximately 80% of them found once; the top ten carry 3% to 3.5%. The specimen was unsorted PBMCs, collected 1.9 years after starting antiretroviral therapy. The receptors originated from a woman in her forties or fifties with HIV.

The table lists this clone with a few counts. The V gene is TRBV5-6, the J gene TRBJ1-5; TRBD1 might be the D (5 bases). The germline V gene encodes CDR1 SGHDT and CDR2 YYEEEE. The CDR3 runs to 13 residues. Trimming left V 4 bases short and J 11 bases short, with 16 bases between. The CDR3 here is CASSPQGYGAQHF. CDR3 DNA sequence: TGTGCCAGCAGCCCCCAGGGTTACGGAGCCCAGCATTTT. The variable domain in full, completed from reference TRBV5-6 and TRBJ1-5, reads DAGVTQSPTHLIKTRGQQVTLRCSPKSGHDTVSWYQQALGQGPQFIFQYYEEEERQRGNFPDRFSGHQFPNYSSELNVNALLLGDSALYLCASSPQGYGAQHFGDGTRLSIL.

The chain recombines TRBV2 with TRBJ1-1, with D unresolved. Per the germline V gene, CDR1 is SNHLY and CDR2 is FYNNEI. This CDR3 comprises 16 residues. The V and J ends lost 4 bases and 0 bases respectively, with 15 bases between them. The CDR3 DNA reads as TGTGCCAGCAGTGTTCGGGAGGGTGGAATGAACACTGAAGCTTTCTTT. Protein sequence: CASSVREGGMNTEAFF.

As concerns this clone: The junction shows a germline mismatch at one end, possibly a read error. This CDR3 is CASSSFGSVANVLTF. DNA for the CDR3: TGTGCCAGCAGCTCCTTTGGGTCTGTGGCCAACGTCCTGACTTTC. The chain joins TRBV5-4 to TRBJ2-6; D call uncertain. The CDR3 runs 15 residues. Germline V lookup: CDR1 SGHNT, CDR2 YYREEE (reference sequence).

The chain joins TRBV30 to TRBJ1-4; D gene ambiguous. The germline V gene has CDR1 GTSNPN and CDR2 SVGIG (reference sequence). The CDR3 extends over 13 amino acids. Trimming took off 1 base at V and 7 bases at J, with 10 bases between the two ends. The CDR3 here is CAWSGGQTEKLFF. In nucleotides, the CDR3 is TGTGCCTGGAGTGGAGGGCAGACTGAAAAACTGTTTTTT.

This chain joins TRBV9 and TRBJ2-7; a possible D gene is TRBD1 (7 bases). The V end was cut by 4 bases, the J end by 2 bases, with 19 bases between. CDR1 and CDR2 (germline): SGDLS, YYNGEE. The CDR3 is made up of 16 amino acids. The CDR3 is CASSHGSGDSPYEQYF. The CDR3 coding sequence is TGTGCCAGCAGCCACGGCTCGGGGGACAGCCCCTACGAGCAGTACTTC.

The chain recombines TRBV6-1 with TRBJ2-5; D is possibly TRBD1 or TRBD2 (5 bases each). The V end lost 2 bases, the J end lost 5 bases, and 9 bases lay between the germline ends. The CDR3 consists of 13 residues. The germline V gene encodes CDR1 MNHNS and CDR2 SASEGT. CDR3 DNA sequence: TGTGCCAGCAGTGAACGGGACGGGGAGACCCAGTACTTC. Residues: CASSERDGETQYF.

CDR3 nucleotide sequence: TGTGCCAGCAGTGAGACCGGGGGCGCAACTAATGAAAAACTGTTTTTT. Protein product: CASSETGGATNEKLFF. The rearrangement joins TRBV6-1 to TRBJ1-4, with D perhaps TRBD1 (6 bases). Germline V gives CDR1 MNHNS, CDR2 SASEGT. V gave up 3 bases and J gave up 0 bases, with 11 bases separating them. CDR3 length equals 16 residues.

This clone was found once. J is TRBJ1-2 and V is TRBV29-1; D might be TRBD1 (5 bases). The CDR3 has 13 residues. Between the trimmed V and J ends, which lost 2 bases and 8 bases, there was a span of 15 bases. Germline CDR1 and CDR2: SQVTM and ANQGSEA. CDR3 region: CSVENAGLIGYTF. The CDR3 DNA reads TGCAGCGTTGAAAACGCGGGGCTCATCGGCTACACCTTC.

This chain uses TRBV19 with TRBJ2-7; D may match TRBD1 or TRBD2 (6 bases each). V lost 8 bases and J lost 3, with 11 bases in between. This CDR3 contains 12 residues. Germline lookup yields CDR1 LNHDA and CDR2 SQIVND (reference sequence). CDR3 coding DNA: TGTGCCAGTGAAGGGGGGAACTACGAGCAGTACTTC. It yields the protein CASEGGNYEQYF. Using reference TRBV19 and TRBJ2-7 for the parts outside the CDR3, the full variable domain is DGGITQSPKYLFRKEGQNVTLSCEQNLNHDAMYWYRQDPGQGLRLIYYSQIVNDFQKGDIAEGYSVSREKKESFPLTVTSAQKNPTAFYLCASEGGNYEQYFGPGTRLTVT.

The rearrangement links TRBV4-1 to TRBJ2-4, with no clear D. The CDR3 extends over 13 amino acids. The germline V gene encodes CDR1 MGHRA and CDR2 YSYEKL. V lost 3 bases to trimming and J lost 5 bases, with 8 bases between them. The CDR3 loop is CASSHQMENIQYF. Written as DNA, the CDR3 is TGCGCCAGCAGCCACCAAATGGAAAACATTCAGTACTTC.

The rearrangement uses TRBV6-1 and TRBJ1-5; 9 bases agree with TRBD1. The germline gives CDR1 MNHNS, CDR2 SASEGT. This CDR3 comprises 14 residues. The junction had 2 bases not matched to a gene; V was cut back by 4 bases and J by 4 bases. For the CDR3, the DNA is TGTGCCAGCAGTGTCGGACAGGGGAATCAGCCCCAGCATTTT. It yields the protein CASSVGQGNQPQHF.

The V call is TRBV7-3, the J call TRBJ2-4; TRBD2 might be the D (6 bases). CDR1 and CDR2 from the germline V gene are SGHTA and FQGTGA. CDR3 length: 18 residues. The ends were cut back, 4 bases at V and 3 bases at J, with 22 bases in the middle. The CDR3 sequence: CASSSIGTAGFGKNIQYF. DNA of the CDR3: TGTGCCAGCAGCTCAATAGGTACTGCGGGATTCGGCAAAAACATTCAGTACTTC. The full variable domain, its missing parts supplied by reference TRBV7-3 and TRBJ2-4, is GAGVSQTPSNKVTEKGKYVELRCDPISGHTALYWYRQSLGQGPEFLIYFQGTGAADDSGLPNDRFFAVRPEGSVSTLKIQRTERGDSAVYLCASSSIGTAGFGKNIQYFGAGTRLSVL.

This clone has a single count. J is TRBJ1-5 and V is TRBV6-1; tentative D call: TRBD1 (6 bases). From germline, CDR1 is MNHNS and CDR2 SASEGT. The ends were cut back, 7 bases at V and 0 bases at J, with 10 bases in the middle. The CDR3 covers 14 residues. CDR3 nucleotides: TGTGCCAGCAAGTGGACAGTTAGCAATCAGCCCCAGCATTTT. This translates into CASKWTVSNQPQHF.

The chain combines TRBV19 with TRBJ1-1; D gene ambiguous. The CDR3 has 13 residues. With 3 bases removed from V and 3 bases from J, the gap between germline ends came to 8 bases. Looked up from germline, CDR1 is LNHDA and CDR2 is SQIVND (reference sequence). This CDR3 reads CASSMSGDTEAFF. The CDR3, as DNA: TGTGCCAGTAGTATGTCCGGTGACACTGAAGCTTTCTTT.

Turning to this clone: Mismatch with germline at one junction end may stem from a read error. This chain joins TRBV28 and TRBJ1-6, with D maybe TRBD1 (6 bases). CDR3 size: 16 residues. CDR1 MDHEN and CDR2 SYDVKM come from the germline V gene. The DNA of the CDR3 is TGTGCCAGCAGCTTATACGCAGGGGCTAATAATTCACCCCTCCACTTT. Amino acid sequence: CASSLYAGANNSPLHF.

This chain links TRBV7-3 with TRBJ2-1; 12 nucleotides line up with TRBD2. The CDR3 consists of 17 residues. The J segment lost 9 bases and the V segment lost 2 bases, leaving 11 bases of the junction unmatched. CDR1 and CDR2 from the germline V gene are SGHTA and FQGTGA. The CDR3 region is CASSLAGLAGGRGEQFF. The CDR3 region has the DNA TGTGCCAGCAGCTTAGCCGGGCTAGCGGGGGGGCGGGGTGAGCAGTTCTTC.

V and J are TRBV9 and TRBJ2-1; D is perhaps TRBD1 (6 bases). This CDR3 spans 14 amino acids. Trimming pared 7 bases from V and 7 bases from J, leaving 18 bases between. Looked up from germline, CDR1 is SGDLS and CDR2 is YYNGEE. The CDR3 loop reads CASGRQGRGNEQFF. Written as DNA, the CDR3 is TGTGCCAGCGGCCGTCAGGGTAGGGGGAATGAGCAGTTCTTC.

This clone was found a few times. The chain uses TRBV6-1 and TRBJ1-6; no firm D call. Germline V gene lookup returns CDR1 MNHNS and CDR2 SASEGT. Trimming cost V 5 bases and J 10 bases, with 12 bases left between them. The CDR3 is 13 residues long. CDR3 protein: CASSSRNESPLHF. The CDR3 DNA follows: TGTGCCAGCAGTTCCAGGAACGAGTCACCCCTCCACTTT.

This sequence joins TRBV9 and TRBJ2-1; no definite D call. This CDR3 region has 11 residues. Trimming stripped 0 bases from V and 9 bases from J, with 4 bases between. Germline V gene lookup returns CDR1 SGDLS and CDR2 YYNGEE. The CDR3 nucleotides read TGTGCCAGCAGCGTAGATCTTGAGCAGTTCTTC. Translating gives CASSVDLEQFF.

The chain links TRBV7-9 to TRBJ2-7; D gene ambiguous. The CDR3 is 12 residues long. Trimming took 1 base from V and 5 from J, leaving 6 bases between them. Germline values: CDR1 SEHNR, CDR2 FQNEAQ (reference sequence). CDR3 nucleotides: TGTGCCAGCAGCTTAGAGGCACACGAGCAGTACTTC. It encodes CASSLEAHEQYF. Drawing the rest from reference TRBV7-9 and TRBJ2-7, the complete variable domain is DTGVSQNPRHKITKRGQNVTFRCDPISEHNRLYWYRQTLGQGPEFLTYFQNEAQLEKSRLLSDRFSAERPKGSFSTLEIQRTEQGDSAMYLCASSLEAHEQYFGPGTRLTVT.

CDR3 loop: CASSLAQGVSNNEQFF. The CDR3 DNA follows: TGTGCCAGCAGCTTAGCGCAGGGGGTATCGAACAATGAGCAGTTCTTC. The rearrangement joins TRBV7-2 to TRBJ2-1, with 7 positions matching TRBD1. V was clipped by 0 bases and J by 5 bases; unmatched bases: 7. The CDR3 sequence is 16 residues long. The germline CDR1 and CDR2 sequences are SGHTA and FQGNSA.

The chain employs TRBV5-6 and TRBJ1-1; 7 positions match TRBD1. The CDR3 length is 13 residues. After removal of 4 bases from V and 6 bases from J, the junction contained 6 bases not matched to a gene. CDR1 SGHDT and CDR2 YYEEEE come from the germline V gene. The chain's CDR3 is CASSRDRVAEAFF. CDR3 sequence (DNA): TGTGCCAGCAGCCGCGACAGGGTCGCTGAAGCTTTCTTT.

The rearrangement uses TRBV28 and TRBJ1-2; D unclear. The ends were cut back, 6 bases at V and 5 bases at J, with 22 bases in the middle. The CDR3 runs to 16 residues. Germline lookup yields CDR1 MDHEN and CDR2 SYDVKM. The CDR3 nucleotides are TGTGCCAGCAGCCCACCCCCGCGCCCGTGGGAGTATGGCTACACCTTC. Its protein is CASSPPPRPWEYGYTF.

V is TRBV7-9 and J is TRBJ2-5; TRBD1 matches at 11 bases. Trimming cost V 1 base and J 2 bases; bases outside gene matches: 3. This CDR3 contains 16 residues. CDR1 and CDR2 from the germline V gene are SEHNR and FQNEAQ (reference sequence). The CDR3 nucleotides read TGTGCCAGCAGCTTAGAGGGGACAGGGGGTCAAGAGACCCAGTACTTC. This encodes CASSLEGTGGQETQYF.

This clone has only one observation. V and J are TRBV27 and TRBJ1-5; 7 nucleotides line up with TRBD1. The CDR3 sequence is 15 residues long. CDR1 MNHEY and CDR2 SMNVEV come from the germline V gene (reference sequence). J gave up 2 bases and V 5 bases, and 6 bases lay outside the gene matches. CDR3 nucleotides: TGTGCCAGCAGTAACAGGGGTTATGGCAATCAGCCCCAGCATTTT. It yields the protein CASSNRGYGNQPQHF.

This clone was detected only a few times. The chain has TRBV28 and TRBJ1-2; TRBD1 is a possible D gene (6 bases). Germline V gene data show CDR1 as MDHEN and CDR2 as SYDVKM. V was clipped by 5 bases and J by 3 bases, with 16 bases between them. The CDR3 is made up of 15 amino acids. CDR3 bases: TGTGCCAGCAGTGAAGTGGCAGGGGCAGACTATGGCTACACCTTC. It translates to CASSEVAGADYGYTF.